This TCR beta chain appears in the sequencing data of a study of blood T cell repertoires in COVID-19. Whole-study context: Donors in the United States, Italy and Spain gave samples during acute or convalescent COVID-19. PBMCs, B-cell-depleted T cells, or T cells were the source of the cDNA or gDNA that made up the material.

Original methodology: Amplification from reference gene primers served as the basis for estimated nucleated cell counts. Method: immunoSEQ multiplex PCR; TCRdb's copy keeps in-frame clones and lacks some. V, J and clone size reflect that table, while D and trimming were determined from the DNA. Of around 59,000 clones in the sample, 81% were seen once. This CDR3 has 13 residues. Germline V lookup: CDR1 LNHDA, CDR2 SQIVND (reference sequence). With 5 bases removed from V and 5 bases from J, the gap between germline ends came to 10 bases. The sequenced sample consisted of peripheral blood. The TCR comes from a woman older than 75 with active or convalescent COVID-19. V gene TRBV19 combines with J gene TRBJ1-5; D is undetermined. As DNA, the CDR3 is TGTGCCAGTAGTCAACAACGGGATCAGCCCCAGCATTTT. Translated, it gives CASSQQRDQPQHF.